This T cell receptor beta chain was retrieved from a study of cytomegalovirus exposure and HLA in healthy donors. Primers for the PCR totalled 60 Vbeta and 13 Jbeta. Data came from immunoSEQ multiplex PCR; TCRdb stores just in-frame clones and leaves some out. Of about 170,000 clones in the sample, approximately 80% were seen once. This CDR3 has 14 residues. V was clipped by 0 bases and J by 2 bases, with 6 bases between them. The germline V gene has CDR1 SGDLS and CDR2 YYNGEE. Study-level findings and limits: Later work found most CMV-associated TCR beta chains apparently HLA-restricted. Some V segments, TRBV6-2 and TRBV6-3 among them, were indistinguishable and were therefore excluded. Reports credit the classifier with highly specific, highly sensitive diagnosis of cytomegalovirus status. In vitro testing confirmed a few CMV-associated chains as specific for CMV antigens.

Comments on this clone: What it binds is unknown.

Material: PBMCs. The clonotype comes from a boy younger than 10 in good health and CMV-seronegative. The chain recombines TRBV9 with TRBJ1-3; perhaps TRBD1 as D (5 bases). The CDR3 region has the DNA TGTGCCAGCAGCGTAGCGGGGGCTGGAAACACCATATATTTT. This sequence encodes CASSVAGAGNTIYF. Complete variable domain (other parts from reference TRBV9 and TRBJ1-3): DSGVTQTPKHLITATGQRVTLRCSPRSGDLSVYWYQQSLDQGLQFLIQYYNGEERAKGNILERFSAQQFPDLHSELNLSSLELGDSALYFCASSVAGAGNTIYFGEGSWLTVV.